This T cell receptor (beta chain) was sequenced in a study of post-analysis software for immune sequencing data. Across the whole study: Relapsing-remitting, secondary progressive and progressive-relapsing courses of multiple sclerosis were included.

Study results and limitations: Under F measure analysis, samples from one preparation batch co-clustered strongly. People with multiple sclerosis had a significantly lower normalized Chao1 diversity than controls did. Patients had higher frequencies than controls of roughly five TRBV segments, including TRBV5-6, TRBV5-1 and TRBV20-1.

CDR1 is DFQATT, CDR2 SNEGSKA, per germline (reference sequence). This CDR3 is built from 15 residues. The V and J ends lost 6 bases and 1 base respectively, with 17 bases between them. As concerns this clonotype: The antigen remains undetermined.

cDNA libraries for TCR beta contained unique molecular identifiers. Around 500,000 cDNA molecules were recovered from an input of 1 to 10 million T cells. Each CDR3 protein gets one entry after TCRdb re-called the PCR reads with MiXCR. Among 250,000 to 300,000 distinct CDR3 sequences listed, 36% were seen once. Sample: blood. The chain has TRBV20-1 and TRBJ2-3, with a weak D call TRBD2 (6 bases). The sequence derives from a girl between 5 and 17 years old with multiple sclerosis. The CDR3 DNA follows: TGCAGTGCCCCGTTGGGCGGGGTCGGCACAGATACGCAGTATTTT. Translated: CSAPLGGVGTDTQYF.